Below are 20 T cell receptor beta chains sequenced from a single sample in a study of early T cells in non-severe SARS-CoV-2 infection (dated by TCRdb to the early 2020s). The library was generated by 5' RACE. Instrument used: NextSeq 500. Through fastp at Q25 and MiXCR, TCRdb rebuilt clones from the public reads, retaining in-frame beta chains. Rows matching on CDR3 protein sequence are summarized as one entry with the most common DNA and genes. This sample comprises approximately 27,000 distinct CDR3 sequences, about 4.6% of them detected only once. The ten biggest clones cover over 10% of the sample. What was sequenced was whole blood. The receptors here all came from an adult who was a healthcare worker with PCR-confirmed SARS-CoV-2 infection or an uninfected control (not recorded which).

Ten or more counts support this clonotype. The V call is TRBV29-1, the J call TRBJ1-5, with TRBD1 matching over 10 bases. After removal of 6 bases from V and 1 base from J, the junction contained 3 bases not matched to a gene. The CDR3 covers 14 residues. Germline CDR1 and CDR2: SQVTM and ANQGSEA. This chain's CDR3 is CSVRQGASNQPQHF. CDR3 nucleotides: TGCAGCGTGCGACAGGGGGCGAGCAATCAGCCCCAGCATTTT.

This clonotype has at least ten counts. The rearrangement links TRBV5-1 to TRBJ2-1; D uncertain. Per the germline V gene, CDR1 is SGHRS and CDR2 is YFSETQ. V lost 1 base to trimming and J lost 6 bases, with 11 bases between them. CDR3 length equals 14 residues. The CDR3 protein is CASSLSGRSNEQFF. As DNA, the CDR3 is TGCGCCAGCAGCTTGTCCGGCCGCAGCAATGAGCAGTTCTTC.

This clonotype occurred many times. The genes are TRBV14 and TRBJ1-6; TRBD1 agrees at 9 bases. This CDR3 region has 14 residues. CDR1 SGHDN and CDR2 FVKESK come from the germline V gene. V dropped 6 bases and J dropped 14; count of bases not matched to a gene: 11. The CDR3 sequence is CASSQPGQGSALHF. The CDR3 coding sequence is TGTGCCAGCAGTCAACCGGGACAGGGCTCAGCCCTCCACTTT.

This clonotype occurred many times. The rearrangement joins TRBV13 to TRBJ2-1; no clear D gene. This CDR3 is 12 amino acids long. Trimming left V 3 bases short and J 7 bases short, with 7 bases between. Germline V gives CDR1 PRHDT, CDR2 FYEKMQ (reference sequence). In DNA form, the CDR3 reads TGTGCCAGCAGCTTCGCACAGAATGAGCAGTTCTTC. This codes for CASSFAQNEQFF.

This clonotype appeared many times. The genes are TRBV4-2 and TRBJ2-3, with D possibly TRBD2 on 6 matching bases. Trimming shortened V by 1 base and J by 3 bases, and 14 bases separated the two germline ends. The CDR3 runs 16 residues. Per germline, CDR1 LGHNA and CDR2 YNFKEQ. The CDR3 nucleotides are TGTGCCAGCAGCCAAGTTCTTGAGACTAGAACAGATACGCAGTATTTT. Translated: CASSQVLETRTDTQYF.

About this clonotype: This may come from a read error, since a much larger clone is one base off. The chain uses TRBV27 and TRBJ2-7; D unresolved. This CDR3 is built from 14 residues. Germline V lookup: CDR1 MNHEY, CDR2 SMNVEV (reference sequence). CDR3 amino acids: CDSKESSGSYEQYF. In DNA, the CDR3 is TGTGACAGCAAAGAGTCTTCCGGCTCCTACGAGCAGTACTTC.

The table lists this clonotype with many counts. V usage is TRBV5-1 and J usage is TRBJ1-3, with D possibly being TRBD1 (6 bases). The germline V gene encodes CDR1 SGHRS and CDR2 YFSETQ. The V and J ends lost 0 bases and 0 bases respectively, with 19 bases between them. CDR3 size: 19 residues. The CDR3 spells CASSLDLQTGRISGNTIYF. Written as DNA, the CDR3 is TGCGCCAGCAGCTTGGACTTACAGACAGGACGGATCTCTGGAAACACCATATATTTT.

The sample holds a few counts of this clonotype. The rearrangement links TRBV12-3 or TRBV12-4 to TRBJ1-1; 10 bases map to TRBD1. The CDR3 has 14 residues. V trimming: 3 bases; J trimming: 3 bases; junction bases outside the gene matches: 1. The CDR3 region is CASSLGQGHTEAFF. CDR3 nucleotide sequence: TGTGCCAGCAGTTTGGGACAGGGGCACACTGAAGCTTTCTTT.

This clonotype has a count of ten or more. This chain joins TRBV10-2 and TRBJ2-1, with 7 bases identical to TRBD2. The CDR3 loop spans 15 amino acids. The ends lost 1 base at V and 4 bases at J; junction bases unmatched: 4. The V gene's germline CDR1 is WSHSY and CDR2 SAAADI. The CDR3 spells CASSEWASGYNEQFF. In DNA form, the CDR3 reads TGCGCCAGCAGTGAGTGGGCTAGCGGATACAATGAGCAGTTCTTC.

This clonotype was detected many times. The chain carries TRBV4-2 and TRBJ2-1; no clear D. CDR1 is LGHNA and CDR2 is YNFKEQ in the germline V gene. The CDR3 is 14 residues long. The V gene lost 5 bases and the J gene lost 6 bases, with 14 bases spanning the gap. CDR3 DNA: TGTGCCAGCAGCTCTAGAGGCATCGGCAATGAGCAGTTCTTC. Translation gives CASSSRGIGNEQFF.

The sample holds many counts of this clonotype. The rearrangement joins TRBV29-1 to TRBJ2-1; TRBD2 aligns across 10 bases. Germline V gene data show CDR1 as SQVTM and CDR2 as ANQGSEA. The J segment lost 2 bases and the V segment lost 5 bases, leaving 3 bases of the junction unmatched. CDR3 length equals 14 residues. CDR3 amino acids: CSVLSGRAYNEQFF. The CDR3 region has the DNA TGCAGCGTTTTAAGCGGGAGGGCCTACAATGAGCAGTTCTTC.

This clonotype was found many times. The chain joins TRBV12-3 or TRBV12-4 to TRBJ2-7; 13 nucleotides line up with TRBD2. The CDR3 length is 17 residues. Trimming cost V 6 bases and J 3 bases; bases outside gene matches: 11. The CDR3: CASSSFAGTSGIYEQYF. CDR3 bases: TGTGCCAGCAGCTCCTTCGCCGGGACTAGCGGGATCTACGAGCAGTACTTC.

V is TRBV27 and J is TRBJ2-1, with TRBD2 identical over 13 bases. V trimming: 5 bases; J trimming: 15 bases; junction bases outside the gene matches: 13. The CDR3 is made up of 15 amino acids. Germline V gene sequence: CDR1 MNHEY, CDR2 SMNVEV (reference sequence). DNA of the CDR3: TGTGCCAGCAGTCAATTAAGACTAGCGGGAGGCCCTACGTTCTTC. Translated: CASSQLRLAGGPTFF.

This clonotype was counted many times. This sequence joins TRBV14 and TRBJ2-1; TRBD2 is a possible D gene (5 bases). V was cut by 1 base and J by 7 bases, with 8 bases left in between. The CDR3 loop spans 13 amino acids. Germline assignment: CDR1 SGHDN and CDR2 FVKESK. The CDR3 coding sequence is TGTGCCAGCAGCCAAGGGACTCTAAATGAGCAGTTCTTC. Translation gives CASSQGTLNEQFF.

This clonotype was observed at least ten times. This chain uses TRBV7-8 with TRBJ1-6, with D possibly TRBD1 on 6 matching bases. The V end was cut by 5 bases, the J end by 5 bases, with 13 bases between. The CDR3 is 15 amino acids. CDR1 is SGHVS, CDR2 FQNEAQ, per germline. DNA of the CDR3: TGTGCCAGCAGCCAACAGGGCCGAGATAATTCACCCCTCCACTTT. Its translation: CASSQQGRDNSPLHF.

In its sample, this clonotype was seen many times. The rearrangement links TRBV10-1 to TRBJ2-3; 7 bases are a match to TRBD1. The ends lost 3 bases at V and 2 bases at J; junction bases unmatched: 8. Germline V gene data show CDR1 as WNHNN and CDR2 as SYGVQD (reference sequence). This CDR3 is 16 amino acids long. For the CDR3, the DNA is TGCGCCAGCAGTGACATCGACAGGGAGTCCACAGATACGCAGTATTTT. It translates to CASSDIDRESTDTQYF.

This clonotype was seen repeatedly, ten times or more. V is TRBV19 and J is TRBJ2-7, with D hard to call. The CDR3 covers 13 residues. CDR1 LNHDA and CDR2 SQIVND come from the germline V gene (reference sequence). V was clipped by 6 bases and J by 7 bases, with 16 bases between them. The CDR3 spells CASSYGSLGEQYF. The DNA of the CDR3 is TGTGCCAGTAGCTACGGTTCCTTGGGAGAGCAGTACTTC.

In this sample, this clonotype turned up many times. J is TRBJ2-3 and V is TRBV7-2, with 10 bases that match TRBD1. The CDR3 has 19 amino acids. Germline-derived CDR1 and CDR2 are SGHTA and FQGNSA. V was clipped by 5 bases and J by 3 bases; unmatched bases: 17. CDR3 coding DNA: TGTGCCAGCAGCCGCAAACTTCTGACCGGGACAGGGGCTACAGATACGCAGTATTTT. This sequence encodes CASSRKLLTGTGATDTQYF.

This clonotype occurred a few times. V usage is TRBV28 and J usage is TRBJ1-4; D is possibly TRBD1 (6 bases). Looked up from germline, CDR1 is MDHEN and CDR2 is SYDVKM. Trimming took off 5 bases at V and 8 bases at J, with 27 bases between the two ends. The CDR3 totals 18 residues. CDR3 sequence (DNA): TGTGCCAGCAGTCCCAAGTTATCTTTTGGGACACGGTCGGAAAAACTGTTTTTT. Translated: CASSPKLSFGTRSEKLFF.

This clonotype was recorded many times. CDR3 residues: CASRPLAGPYTGELFF. CDR3 nucleotide sequence: TGTGCCAGCAGGCCCCTGGCGGGGCCTTACACCGGGGAGCTGTTTTTT. The chain combines TRBV7-7 with TRBJ2-2; tentative D call: TRBD2 (6 bases). Per germline, CDR1 SSHAT and CDR2 FNYEAQ (reference sequence). Trimming cost V 6 bases and J 3 bases, with 17 bases left between them. This CDR3 region has 16 residues.